What follows describes a single TCR beta chain. This entry comes from a study of OX40 agonist ivuxolimab in advanced cancers. Study information: Patients were dosed with the agonistic anti-OX40 (CD134) antibody ivuxolimab.

Generated by immunoSEQ multiplex PCR, the TCRdb table keeps only in-frame clones and is missing some. The sample contains 58,000 or so clones, approximately 90% of which appear only once. The CDR3 is 13 residues long. Looked up from germline, CDR1 is MNHNY and CDR2 is SVGAGI (reference sequence). Germline trimming cut 11 bases from V and 6 bases from J; bases unmatched to any gene: 8. The material was CD4+ or CD8+ T cells sorted from blood, obtained in a trial of the OX40 agonist ivuxolimab. The V call is TRBV6-6, the J call TRBJ2-7; TRBD2 matches 12 bases. This clonotype was sampled from an adult with an advanced solid tumor such as melanoma, head and neck, liver or kidney cancer. The CDR3 reads CASWTSGTSEQYF. Written as DNA, the CDR3 is TGTGCCTCCTGGACTAGCGGGACTAGCGAGCAGTACTTC.